This TCR beta chain comes out of a study of control samples from healthy donors and cancer patients. With 3 bases clipped from V and 6 bases from J, the junction kept 5 bases outside the gene matches. Germline V gene sequence: CDR1 MNHEY, CDR2 SMNVEV (reference sequence). The CDR3 is 15 amino acids. The repertoire was sequenced with immunoSEQ multiplex PCR; TCRdb's copy has only in-frame clones and lacks some. The profile shows over 150,000 clones, around 94% of them singletons. Sample: blood. The chain carries TRBV27 and TRBJ2-1; 10 nucleotides match TRBD2. This clonotype originated in a woman aged 18 to 35 in good health. The CDR3 coding sequence is TGTGCCAGCAGTTTTCTAGCGGGAGTAGGCAATGAGCAGTTCTTC. Translated, it gives CASSFLAGVGNEQFF.